This entry describes one T cell receptor beta chain. Its antigen is not identified. This may stem from a read error, because a much larger clone lies one nucleotide away. This entry comes from a study of blood T cells in healthy people across ages. The length of the CDR3 is 12 residues. The V gene's germline CDR1 is SEHNR and CDR2 FQNEAQ (reference sequence). Study findings and constraints: Naive T cell percentage showed a strong correlation with TCR beta diversity.

Alongside a J-beta primer mix, a sample-barcoded 5' primer served in a second PCR lasting about 6 to 11 cycles. Every sample returned 2.5 million or more CDR3-containing paired-end reads. In TCRdb, the 5' RACE reads were re-called with MiXCR into one record per CDR3 protein. The sample holds under 2 million distinct CDR3 sequences, roughly a third seen once. The specimen was blood. The chain employs TRBV7-9 and TRBJ2-7, with D hard to call. This sequence originates from a woman in her 30s in good health. The CDR3 is CTSSLEAYEQYF. The DNA of the CDR3 is TGTACCAGCAGCTTAGAGGCCTACGAGCAGTACTTC.